Listed below are T cell receptor beta chains from one sample, sequenced in a study of T cell responses to AZD1222 COVID-19 vaccine. Assay used: immunoSEQ multiplex PCR; TCRdb lists only in-frame clones, some missing. This sample has about 130,000 clones, with more than 75% found just once. The sample here was peripheral blood, taken on day 0 of AZD1222 vaccination. All receptors come from an adult in good health. The CDR3 runs from the conserved cysteine through the conserved F or W. A D gene is named only where the DNA matches it firmly. Clone size is not always given. Where it is, it says once, few, many or a class for expanded clones.

clone_size	v_call	j_call	d_call	cdr3_nt	cdr3_aa
-	TRBV9	TRBJ1-1	-	TGTGCCAGCAGCGTCGGAGGCGGATACAACACTGAAGCTTTCTTT	CASSVGGGYNTEAFF
-	TRBV29-1	TRBJ2-7	-	TGCAGCGCCCGACTATCCTACGAGCAGTACTTC	CSARLSYEQYF
-	TRBV5-8	TRBJ2-2	TRBD1	TGTGCCAGCAGCCCTCTGGACAGGGGGGCCGGGGAGCTGTTTTTT	CASSPLDRGAGELFF
-	TRBV6-5	TRBJ1-2	TRBD1	TGTGCCAGCATTGCGACAGGGTCCTATGGCTACACCTTC	CASIATGSYGYTF
-	TRBV7-2	TRBJ2-7	-	TGTGCCAGCAGCTTAGGGGTGGGTTTGAAGTCCTACGAGCAGTACTTC	CASSLGVGLKSYEQYF
few	TRBV24-1	TRBJ1-2	TRBD1	TGTGCCACCAGTGAGGGGGACAGGGTGAAGGACTATGGCTACACCTTC	CATSEGDRVKDYGYTF
-	TRBV28	TRBJ1-5	-	TGTGCCAGCAGTTTATTCCAGGGCGGTCAGCCCCAGCATTTT	CASSLFQGGQPQHF
-	TRBV6-1	TRBJ2-7	-	TGTGCCAGCAGTGACACCACAGGGTTTAGCCACGAGCAGTACTTC	CASSDTTGFSHEQYF
-	TRBV28	TRBJ1-5	-	TGTGCCAGCAGTTTTCAGTGGAAGGGTCAGCCCCAGCATTTT	CASSFQWKGQPQHF
-	TRBV15	TRBJ2-1	-	TGTGCCACCGCACGGGTGAAATGGGGAGGAGGCTTGAGCGACAATGAGCAGTTCTTC	CATARVKWGGGLSDNEQFF
-	TRBV7-9	TRBJ1-5	-	TGTGCCAGCAGCTTCGAGGGCGGCTATCAGCCCCAGCATTTT	CASSFEGGYQPQHF
-	TRBV6-2/TRBV6-3	TRBJ2-3	-	TGTGCCAGCAGTTTCGGAGCCGGTGTCACAGATACGCAGTATTTT	CASSFGAGVTDTQYF
-	TRBV30	TRBJ1-2	-	TGTGCCTGGAATGGGTGGGGCTTTAAGGGCTACACCTTC	CAWNGWGFKGYTF
few	TRBV10-1	TRBJ2-1	-	TGCGCCAGCAGTGATGCAGAACTCTCCTACAATGAGCAGTTCTTC	CASSDAELSYNEQFF
-	TRBV7-9	TRBJ1-2	-	TGTGCCAGCCGTTACTATGGCTACACCTTC	CASRYYGYTF
-	TRBV12-3/TRBV12-4	TRBJ2-3	-	TGTGCCAGCACCCTCTTGGGCACAGATACGCAGTATTTT	CASTLLGTDTQYF
-	TRBV4-2	TRBJ2-1	TRBD2	TGTGCCAGCAGCCAGACCTCCGGGACTAGGTCCTACAATGAGCAGTTCTTC	CASSQTSGTRSYNEQFF
-	TRBV5-1	TRBJ2-5	-	TGCGCCAGCAGCTTTGATAGTCAAGAGACCCAGTACTTC	CASSFDSQETQYF
-	TRBV7-3	TRBJ2-3	-	TGTGCCAGCAGCTTGGCCGGCCAGACCACAGATACGCAGTATTTT	CASSLAGQTTDTQYF
-	TRBV5-1	TRBJ2-4	-	TGCGCCAGCAGCTTGGTTCAGGGGCGGAACATTCAGTACTTC	CASSLVQGRNIQYF
-	TRBV27	TRBJ2-2	-	TGTGCCAGCAGTTTTTACGGTTTTATCGGCACCGACACCGGGGAGCTGTTTTTT	CASSFYGFIGTDTGELFF
few	TRBV24-1	TRBJ1-2	TRBD1	TGTGCCACCAGTGCCTCGACAGGGTACTATGGCTACACCTTC	CATSASTGYYGYTF
-	TRBV20-1	TRBJ1-2	-	TGCAGTGCCCTTTTAGGGTATGGCTACACCTTC	CSALLGYGYTF
-	TRBV5-5	TRBJ1-5	-	TGTGCCAGCAGCTCCACCCCACGGGCCGCAGAATATCAGCCCCAGCATTTT	CASSSTPRAAEYQPQHF
-	TRBV18	TRBJ1-1	-	TGTGCCAGCTCCCCAGGACAGAACACTGAAGCTTTCTTT	CASSPGQNTEAFF
-	TRBV6-2/TRBV6-3	TRBJ1-5	-	TGTGCCAGCAGTTACAACCATCTCGACAGGATAAATCAGCCCCAGCATTTT	CASSYNHLDRINQPQHF
-	TRBV29-1	TRBJ1-3	TRBD1	TGCAGCGTTCTCGACAGGGTGACGGGAAACACCATATATTTT	CSVLDRVTGNTIYF
-	TRBV27	TRBJ1-1	-	TGTGCCAGCAGTTTAAGGCCGACAGGGAACACTGAAGCTTTCTTT	CASSLRPTGNTEAFF
-	TRBV10-3	TRBJ1-2	-	TGTGCCATCAGCGATTACTATGGCTACACCTTC	CAISDYYGYTF
-	TRBV5-4	TRBJ2-3	TRBD2	TGTGCCAGCACGGAGCGGGGGGGCATAGATACGCAGTATTTT	CASTERGGIDTQYF
-	TRBV12-3/TRBV12-4	TRBJ1-1	-	TGTGCCAGCAACCGGGACGTCAGCACTGAAGCTTTCTTT	CASNRDVSTEAFF
-	TRBV5-1	TRBJ1-1	-	TGCGCCAGCAGCCCGGATAACGGGGTGGATGGTGAAGCTTTCTTT	CASSPDNGVDGEAFF
-	TRBV6-2/TRBV6-3	TRBJ1-3	-	TGTGCCAGCAGCACCGGACCTCCCTCTGGAAACACCATATATTTT	CASSTGPPSGNTIYF
-	TRBV15	TRBJ1-1	-	TGTGCCACCAGCAGAGGAGGGGGGACTAACACTGAAGCTTTCTTT	CATSRGGGTNTEAFF
-	TRBV18	TRBJ1-3	-	TGTGCCAGCTCACAATACAGGGATTCTGGAAACACCATATATTTT	CASSQYRDSGNTIYF
-	TRBV18	TRBJ1-4	TRBD1	TGTGCCAGCCAACCGGGACAGGGAAAGGAAAAACTGTTTTTT	CASQPGQGKEKLFF
-	TRBV15	TRBJ1-1	-	TGTGCCACCAGCATCAACAGGGCAAGGGAAGCTTTCTTT	CATSINRAREAFF